Below are 17 T cell receptor beta chains sequenced from a single sample in a study of blood T cells in healthy people across ages (dated by TCRdb to between 2015 and 2016). Library preparation used 5' RACE. The reads were generated on an Illumina HiSeq 2500. The second PCR ran for about 6 to 11 cycles and used a J-beta primer mix along with a sample-barcoded 5' primer. In-frame beta chains were kept once TCRdb had trimmed the public reads at Q25 with fastp and called clones with MiXCR. For every CDR3 protein sequence, its rows merge into one entry that carries the most common genes and DNA. Present in this sample are 850,000 to 1,000,000 distinct CDR3 sequences, roughly 52% of which were seen just once. The ten largest clones capture around an eighth of the sample. The sample consisted of blood. The receptors stem from a man aged 30 to 45 in good health.

This clonotype was recorded at least ten times. The chain links TRBV7-3 to TRBJ2-6; TRBD1 aligns across 7 bases. Germline V CDR1 and CDR2: SGHTA, FQGTGA. The CDR3 has 16 residues. Germline trimming cut 5 bases from V and 4 bases from J; bases unmatched to any gene: 8. The CDR3, as DNA: TGTGCCAGCAGCCCCGGACAGGCTAGCGGGGCCAACGTCCTGACTTTC. This gives the protein CASSPGQASGANVLTF.

The V call is TRBV3-1, the J call TRBJ1-6; weak D call: TRBD1 (5 bases). The CDR3 is 15 amino acids. Trimming cost V 4 bases and J 5 bases, with 12 bases left between them. In germline, CDR1 is LGHDT, CDR2 YNNKEL (reference sequence). CDR3 sequence: CASSPGVTDNSPLHF. CDR3 coding DNA: TGTGCCAGCAGCCCGGGGGTAACTGATAATTCACCCCTCCACTTT.

The chain links TRBV12-5 to TRBJ2-1; 8 bases map to TRBD1. Germline lookup yields CDR1 LGHNT and CDR2 FRNRAP. The V segment lost 2 bases and the J segment 13 bases; nucleotides outside the gene matches: 4. This CDR3 has 12 amino acids. The CDR3 is CASGLTGGTQFF. CDR3 DNA: TGTGCTAGTGGTTTGACAGGGGGGACCCAGTTCTTC.

The rearrangement joins TRBV3-1 to TRBJ2-3, with D perhaps matching TRBD2 (6 bases). CDR1 and CDR2 (germline): LGHDT, YNNKEL (reference sequence). There are 15 residues in the CDR3. The V and J ends lost 0 bases and 14 bases respectively, with 21 bases between them. CDR3 loop: CASSQDSGSSSRGYF. CDR3 DNA: TGTGCCAGCAGCCAAGATTCCGGGAGTAGCAGTCGTGGGTATTTT.

This rearrangement joins TRBV6-2 or TRBV6-3 to TRBJ2-7; the match to TRBD2 covers 9 bases. The germline V gene has CDR1 MNHEY and CDR2 SVGEGT. Losses at the gene ends were 6 bases for V and 2 bases for J; bases not matched to a gene: 8. This CDR3 is built from 15 residues. The CDR3 spells CASRKTSGPTYEQYF. For the CDR3, the DNA is TGTGCCAGCAGAAAAACTAGCGGGCCAACCTACGAGCAGTACTTC.

The rearrangement joins TRBV29-1 to TRBJ1-2; the D gene is possibly TRBD1 (6 bases). CDR1 SQVTM and CDR2 ANQGSEA come from the germline V gene. The germline V and J ends were trimmed by 6 bases and 5 bases, with 16 bases remaining between them. The CDR3 sequence is 13 residues long. The CDR3 region is CSVQQTGGYGYTF. The CDR3 coding sequence is TGCAGCGTACAGCAGACAGGAGGGTATGGCTACACCTTC.

This chain links TRBV28 with TRBJ2-4; D is unclear. The J call may be wrong; the DNA end is better matched by TRBJ2-7. This CDR3 has 13 amino acids. Germline CDR1 MDHEN, CDR2 SYDVKM. This chain's CDR3 is CASSLMTTYEQYF. Written as DNA, the CDR3 is TGTGCCAGCAGTTTAATGACGACTTACGAGCAGTACTTC.

The V gene is TRBV6-5, the J gene TRBJ2-7; TRBD2 might be the D (7 bases). CDR1 MNHEY and CDR2 SVGAGI come from the germline V gene. V dropped 5 bases and J dropped 7 bases, with 15 bases sitting between them. This CDR3 has 13 residues. CDR3 sequence: CASSRGGYNEQYF. In nucleotides, the CDR3 is TGTGCCAGCAGTAGGGGGGGGTACAATGAGCAGTACTTC.

This chain joins TRBV7-2 and TRBJ2-1, with 10 bases matching TRBD2. Germline lookup yields CDR1 SGHTA and CDR2 FQGNSA. V shed 6 bases and J 13 bases; nucleotides not matched to a gene: 18. CDR3 size: 16 residues. The CDR3 DNA is TGTGCCAGCAGGCAGCGGGGGGGAGTAAACAAAGAGACCCAGTTCTTC. It yields the protein CASRQRGGVNKETQFF.

The J gene is TRBJ2-5, the V gene TRBV20-1, with D hard to call. CDR3 length: 12 amino acids. Trimming pared 4 bases from V and 2 bases from J, leaving 8 bases between. Germline values: CDR1 DFQATT, CDR2 SNEGSKA (reference sequence). Written as DNA, the CDR3 is TGCAGTGCTAAACGAAAACAAGAGACCCAGTACTTC. The encoded protein is CSAKRKQETQYF.

CDR3 amino acids: CASISAGTGKNIQYF. Here the CDR3 DNA reads TGTGCCAGCATCTCCGCCGGGACAGGCAAAAACATTCAGTACTTC. The rearrangement uses TRBV28 and TRBJ2-4, with 8 bases identical to TRBD1. Germline V gene data show CDR1 as MDHEN and CDR2 as SYDVKM. The CDR3 totals 15 residues. V dropped 7 bases and J dropped 3; count of bases not matched to a gene: 8.

This sequence joins TRBV10-3 and TRBJ1-1; a possible D gene is TRBD1 (5 bases). This CDR3 is built from 13 residues. Trimming took off 7 bases at V and 4 bases at J, with 13 bases between the two ends. The germline V gene has CDR1 ENHRY and CDR2 SYGVKD. CDR3 DNA: TGTGCCATCACCCGGGCGGGGGGCACTGAAGCTTTCTTT. It translates to CAITRAGGTEAFF.

The chain combines TRBV7-8 with TRBJ2-2; D is uncertain. This CDR3 is built from 14 residues. Trimming removed 1 base from V and 4 bases from J, with 7 bases in between. Germline loops: CDR1 SGHVS, CDR2 FQNEAQ. The CDR3 spells CASSLVQPTGELFF. CDR3 in DNA: TGTGCCAGCAGCTTAGTACAGCCCACCGGGGAGCTGTTTTTT.

The chain joins TRBV6-2 or TRBV6-3 to TRBJ2-1; the D gene is possibly TRBD1 (6 bases). Germline V gene data show CDR1 as MNHEY and CDR2 as SVGEGT. This CDR3 is 13 amino acids long. V lost 5 bases and J lost 11, with 16 bases in between. Here the CDR3 reads CASSGTGTPKQFF. As DNA, the CDR3 is TGTGCCAGCAGTGGGACCGGGACACCAAAGCAGTTCTTC.

This clonotype was observed many times. The chain joins TRBV28 to TRBJ1-4, with 10 nucleotides matching TRBD1. CDR3 length equals 17 residues. CDR1 and CDR2 from the germline V gene are MDHEN and SYDVKM. V lost 5 bases and J lost 2; bases outside the gene matches: 8. The CDR3 spells CASSEPGQGLTNEKLFF. CDR3 nucleotides: TGTGCCAGCAGTGAGCCGGGACAGGGGCTCACTAATGAAAAACTGTTTTTT. Full variable domain (remainder filled in from reference TRBV28 and TRBJ1-4): DVKVTQSSRYLVKRTGEKVFLECVQDMDHENMFWYRQDPGLGLRLIYFSYDVKMKEKGDIPEGYSVSREKKERFSLILESASTNQTSMYLCASSEPGQGLTNEKLFFGSGTQLSVL.

This clonotype was picked up a small number of times. The genes are TRBV4-1 and TRBJ1-2; D unresolved. There are 15 residues in the CDR3. Trimming shortened V by 4 bases and J by 1 base, and 13 bases separated the two germline ends. CDR1 and CDR2 from the germline V gene are MGHRA and YSYEKL. CDR3 protein: CASSPGGGYNYGYTF. In DNA, the CDR3 is TGCGCCAGCAGCCCAGGCGGCGGATATAACTATGGCTACACCTTC.

This rearrangement joins TRBV15 to TRBJ2-1; D not resolved. The J call is in doubt because the DNA end fits TRBJ2-7 better. Germline lookup yields CDR1 LNHNV and CDR2 YYDKDF (reference sequence). The CDR3 contains 15 residues. The CDR3: CATTPWNDSYNEQYF. CDR3 in DNA: TGTGCCACCACCCCCTGGAACGACTCCTACAATGAGCAGTACTTC.